Below, 18 T cell receptor beta chains from the same sample are listed, as sequenced in a study of shared clonotypes between healthy human individuals. The assay was immunoSEQ multiplex PCR, and TCRdb's table has in-frame clones only and misses some. The sample includes approximately 2.3 million clones, approximately 93% of them seen just once. Material: naive CD4+ T cells from PBMCs. Documented subset: CD45RA+ positively selected. The receptor set was obtained from a man younger than 35 in good health. Some clones in this sample may be carry-over from other donors' samples.

The gene calls are TRBV2 and TRBJ2-1; the D is unclear. The V gene lost 4 bases and the J gene lost 6 bases, with 10 bases spanning the gap. The V gene's germline CDR1 is SNHLY and CDR2 FYNNEI. This CDR3 has 13 amino acids. CDR3 sequence: CASSVLGFNEQFF. In DNA form, the CDR3 reads TGTGCCAGCAGTGTGCTAGGGTTCAATGAGCAGTTCTTC.

In this sample, this clone turned up once. The chain carries TRBV19 and TRBJ1-5; a weak D match, TRBD1 (6 bases). The CDR3 has 15 amino acids. The germline V gene encodes CDR1 LNHDA and CDR2 SQIVND (reference sequence). V lost 4 bases, J lost 7 bases, and 17 bases lay in between. The CDR3 nucleotides read TGTGCCAGTAGTAGGAATACAGGGAGCTCCCAGCCCCAGCATTTT. The encoded protein is CASSRNTGSSQPQHF.

This sequence joins TRBV4-3 and TRBJ2-2; TRBD1 aligns across 11 bases. The CDR3 spans 17 residues. The germline V gene has CDR1 LGHNA and CDR2 YSLEER. V lost 3 bases and J lost 1; bases outside the gene matches: 4. CDR3 sequence (DNA): TGCGCCAGCAGCCATGGACAGGGGGCGGGGAACACCGGGGAGCTGTTTTTT. It encodes CASSHGQGAGNTGELFF.

The chain has TRBV27 and TRBJ1-6, with TRBD1 matching over 8 bases. Germline CDR1 is MNHEY and CDR2 is SMNVEV (reference sequence). There are 15 residues in the CDR3. With 3 bases clipped from V and 2 bases from J, the junction kept 0 bases outside the gene matches. CDR3 region: CASSLTGAYNSPLHF. CDR3 coding DNA: TGTGCCAGCAGTTTGACAGGGGCCTATAATTCACCCCTCCACTTT.

This clone was counted only a few times. Within the sample, other DNA sequences also encode this same CDR3. The chain couples TRBV20-1 to TRBJ1-2; D remains ambiguous. The CDR3 loop spans 11 amino acids. Trimming took 0 bases from V and 4 from J, leaving 3 bases between them. From germline, CDR1 is DFQATT and CDR2 SNEGSKA (reference sequence). The CDR3 nucleotides are TGCAGTGCTAGAGATGTCTATGGCTACACCTTC. It codes for CSARDVYGYTF.

The V gene is TRBV15, the J gene TRBJ1-5; 7 bases match TRBD1. V dropped 2 bases and J dropped 6; count of bases not matched to a gene: 4. Germline CDR1 LNHNV, CDR2 YYDKDF (reference sequence). This CDR3 is built from 14 residues. In DNA, the CDR3 is TGTGCCACCAGCAGAACAGGGGCCACTCAGCCCCAGCATTTT. Protein: CATSRTGATQPQHF.

V gene TRBV19 combines with J gene TRBJ2-1; D is possibly TRBD2 (5 bases). CDR1 is LNHDA, CDR2 SQIVND, per germline (reference sequence). CDR3 length: 15 amino acids. V was cut by 6 bases and J by 0 bases, with 12 bases left in between. CDR3 in DNA: TGTGCCAGTAGACGTAGCGCCTACTCCTACAATGAGCAGTTCTTC. Translated, it gives CASRRSAYSYNEQFF. The full variable domain, in which reference TRBV19 and TRBJ2-1 provide the parts outside the CDR3, is DGGITQSPKYLFRKEGQNVTLSCEQNLNHDAMYWYRQDPGQGLRLIYYSQIVNDFQKGDIAEGYSVSREKKESFPLTVTSAQKNPTAFYLCASRRSAYSYNEQFFGPGTRLTVL.

The V call is TRBV19, the J call TRBJ2-7; the D gene is possibly TRBD1 (6 bases). CDR1 is LNHDA and CDR2 is SQIVND in the germline V gene (reference sequence). This CDR3 has 15 amino acids. The V gene lost 4 bases and the J gene lost 0 bases, with 13 bases spanning the gap. The CDR3: CASSKGQRSSYEQYF. CDR3 nucleotides: TGTGCCAGTAGTAAAGGACAGAGGAGCTCCTACGAGCAGTACTTC. Filled out from reference TRBV19 and TRBJ2-7, the complete variable domain reads DGGITQSPKYLFRKEGQNVTLSCEQNLNHDAMYWYRQDPGQGLRLIYYSQIVNDFQKGDIAEGYSVSREKKESFPLTVTSAQKNPTAFYLCASSKGQRSSYEQYFGPGTRLTVT.

V is TRBV7-9 and J is TRBJ2-7; 13 nucleotides line up with TRBD2. Germline values: CDR1 SEHNR, CDR2 FQNEAQ (reference sequence). The CDR3 is 15 residues long. V dropped 0 bases and J dropped 6; count of bases not matched to a gene: 2. The CDR3 here is CASSLARTSGSEQYF. Here the CDR3 DNA reads TGTGCCAGCAGCTTAGCGCGGACTAGCGGGAGCGAGCAGTACTTC.

This chain links TRBV7-9 with TRBJ2-7, with D possibly being TRBD2 (6 bases). The V and J ends lost 8 bases and 1 base respectively, with 12 bases between them. CDR3 length: 13 amino acids. The germline CDR1 and CDR2 sequences are SEHNR and FQNEAQ (reference sequence). The CDR3 reads CASGNSGSYEQYF. The CDR3 DNA is TGTGCCAGCGGGAATAGCGGATCCTACGAGCAGTACTTC.

The chain employs TRBV10-3 and TRBJ2-1; TRBD2 matches at 7 bases. V lost 0 bases, J lost 1 base, and 6 bases stayed unmatched. Germline CDR1 and CDR2: ENHRY and SYGVKD. The CDR3 sequence is 17 residues long. The CDR3 DNA reads TGTGCCATCAGTGAGTCAAAAGCGGGACGGTCCTACAATGAGCAGTTCTTC. It codes for CAISESKAGRSYNEQFF.

The rearrangement joins TRBV5-1 to TRBJ2-5, with 9 bases aligning to TRBD1. Germline lookup yields CDR1 SGHRS and CDR2 YFSETQ. The CDR3 spans 14 residues. The junction had 11 bases not matched to a gene; V was cut back by 9 bases and J by 5 bases. Here the CDR3 reads CATTTGGLGETQYF. The CDR3 region has the DNA TGCGCCACCACAACAGGGGGCTTGGGGGAGACCCAGTACTTC.

This chain joins TRBV6-5 and TRBJ1-5; D is ambiguous. Germline assignment: CDR1 MNHEY and CDR2 SVGAGI. The CDR3 runs to 14 residues. The V and J ends lost 7 bases and 3 bases respectively, with 13 bases between them. The CDR3 nucleotides are TGTGCCAGCACCTCCCGGGGTTCCAATCAGCCCCAGCATTTT. It is translated as CASTSRGSNQPQHF.

The J gene is TRBJ1-1, the V gene TRBV6-4; D uncertain. The CDR3 covers 13 residues. Trimming took 4 bases from V and 2 from J, leaving 8 bases between them. Germline V gives CDR1 MRHNA, CDR2 SNTAGT. The DNA for the CDR3 is TGTGCCAGCAGTGCGTCAGCTAACACTGAAGCTTTCTTT. Residues: CASSASANTEAFF.

The CDR3 loop reads CASSQGGQGYGAYNEQFF. The CDR3 bases are TGCGCCAGCAGCCAGGGCGGACAGGGTTATGGGGCCTACAATGAGCAGTTCTTC. This rearrangement joins TRBV5-1 to TRBJ2-1; 8 bases are shared with TRBD1. The CDR3 runs 18 residues. Germline CDR1 reads SGHRS; CDR2 reads YFSETQ. V was pared by 4 bases and J by 2 bases, with 14 bases of the junction left unmatched.

The genes are TRBV12-5 and TRBJ2-7, with 11 bases aligning to TRBD1. Germline V gives CDR1 LGHNT, CDR2 FRNRAP. This CDR3 comprises 15 residues. V shed 4 bases and J 3 bases; nucleotides not matched to a gene: 5. Here the CDR3 DNA reads TGTGCTAGTGGTTGGGGACAGGGGGAATGCTACGAGCAGTACTTC. Translated: CASGWGQGECYEQYF.

J is TRBJ1-2 and V is TRBV18; 8 bases are shared with TRBD1. The germline V gene encodes CDR1 KGHSH and CDR2 LQKENI. V gave up 2 bases and J gave up 3 bases; unmatched junction bases: 11. This CDR3 has 17 amino acids. The CDR3 region is CASSPTSGTGGDYGYTF. The CDR3 coding sequence is TGTGCCAGCTCACCAACCTCCGGGACAGGAGGTGACTATGGCTACACCTTC.

The V and J genes are TRBV11-3 and TRBJ2-1; 14 bases are a match to TRBD2. V trimming: 0 bases; J trimming: 9 bases; junction bases outside the gene matches: 10. The germline CDR1 and CDR2 sequences are SGHNT and YENEEA. The length of the CDR3 is 18 residues. CDR3 loop: CASSLDGTSGRRGGEQFF. The DNA for the CDR3 is TGTGCCAGCAGCTTAGACGGGACTAGCGGGAGACGAGGGGGTGAGCAGTTCTTC.